These 6 T cell receptor beta chains were sequenced from one sample in a study of beta chain features in type 1 diabetes. Every isolated RNA sample was fully reverse transcribed, so sequencing captured expressed TCRB transcripts. Data came from immunoSEQ multiplex PCR; TCRdb stores just in-frame clones and leaves some out. The sample lists roughly 350,000 clones; approximately 10% were seen once. Sequenced sample: naive CD4+ T cells from blood. The receptor set was obtained from a woman in her twenties or thirties in good health.

V is TRBV5-6 and J is TRBJ2-2; D is unclear. This CDR3 contains 11 residues. CDR1 and CDR2 from the germline V gene are SGHDT and YYEEEE. The ends were cut back, 3 bases at V and 8 bases at J, with 5 bases in the middle. The CDR3 sequence is CASSYLGELFF. In DNA form, the CDR3 reads TGTGCCAGCAGCTACCTAGGGGAGCTGTTTTTT.

V and J are TRBV28 and TRBJ2-5; D is unclear. Germline loops: CDR1 MDHEN, CDR2 SYDVKM. The CDR3 consists of 14 residues. V shed 9 bases and J shed 1 base, with 15 bases lying between them. As DNA, the CDR3 is TGTGCCAGTCTTGGTAGTACCCTCCAAGAGACCCAGTACTTC. This sequence encodes CASLGSTLQETQYF.

A few counts support this clone. The chain employs TRBV7-9 and TRBJ1-2; maybe TRBD1 (5 bases). The ends were cut back, 7 bases at V and 7 bases at J, with 16 bases in the middle. In germline, CDR1 is SEHNR, CDR2 FQNEAQ (reference sequence). This CDR3 contains 13 residues. CDR3 nucleotides: TGTGCCAGCACAACAGGTCCCTTGGGTGGCTACACCTTC. Its translation: CASTTGPLGGYTF. The full variable domain, in which reference TRBV7-9 and TRBJ1-2 provide the parts outside the CDR3, is DTGVSQNPRHKITKRGQNVTFRCDPISEHNRLYWYRQTLGQGPEFLTYFQNEAQLEKSRLLSDRFSAERPKGSFSTLEIQRTEQGDSAMYLCASTTGPLGGYTFGSGTRLTVV.

There are a few counts of this clone. The gene calls are TRBV19 and TRBJ2-6, with TRBD1 matching over 10 bases. V shed 7 bases, J shed 2 bases, and the junction held 8 bases outside the gene matches. Germline V gives CDR1 LNHDA, CDR2 SQIVND (reference sequence). The CDR3 totals 17 residues. The CDR3 DNA reads as TGTGCCAGTACCCCGGGACAGGGGCCCACTGGGGCCAACGTCCTGACTTTC. Its protein is CASTPGQGPTGANVLTF.

This clone was seen a handful of times. DNA of the CDR3: TGTGCCAGCAGTTGGGGGCCCCCAGGGGAGCTGTTTTTT. Amino acid sequence: CASSWGPPGELFF. The chain uses TRBV27 and TRBJ2-2, with a tentative D call TRBD1 (6 bases). The CDR3 has 13 amino acids. Germline V gives CDR1 MNHEY, CDR2 SMNVEV (reference sequence). Trimming stripped 4 bases from V and 8 bases from J, with 11 bases between.

This clone was seen a handful of times. This chain links TRBV4-2 with TRBJ1-1, with 8 bases that match TRBD1. The CDR3 has 14 amino acids. Losses at the gene ends were 3 bases for V and 0 bases for J; bases not matched to a gene: 0. Germline CDR1 LGHNA, CDR2 YNFKEQ. The CDR3 region is CASSQGQVNTEAFF. CDR3 in DNA: TGTGCCAGCAGCCAGGGACAGGTGAACACTGAAGCTTTCTTT.